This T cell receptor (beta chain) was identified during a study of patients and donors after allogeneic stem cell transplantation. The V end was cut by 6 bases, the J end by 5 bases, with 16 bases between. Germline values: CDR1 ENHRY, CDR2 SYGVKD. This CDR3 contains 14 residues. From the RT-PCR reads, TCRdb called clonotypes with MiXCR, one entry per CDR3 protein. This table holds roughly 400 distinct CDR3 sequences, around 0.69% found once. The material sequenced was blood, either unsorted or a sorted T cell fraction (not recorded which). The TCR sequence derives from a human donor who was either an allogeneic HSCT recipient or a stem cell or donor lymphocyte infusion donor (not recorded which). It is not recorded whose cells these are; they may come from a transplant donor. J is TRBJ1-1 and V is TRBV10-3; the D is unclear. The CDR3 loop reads CAIRGVFTSTEAFF. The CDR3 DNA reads TGTGCCATCAGGGGTGTATTCACGTCGACTGAAGCTTTCTTT.